The present T cell receptor (beta chain) was sequenced within a study of blood T cell repertoires in COVID-19. Overall study: PBMCs, B-cell-depleted T cells, or T cells provided the cDNA or gDNA that made up the material.

Germline V CDR1 and CDR2: SGHRS, YFSETQ. The CDR3 runs to 14 residues. V lost 0 bases and J 6 bases, leaving 12 bases between the germline ends. In Seattle, patients joined the study during active infection and were tracked longitudinally. Clones were sequenced by immunoSEQ multiplex PCR, and TCRdb holds only the in-frame ones, with some missing. The repertoire consists of 200,000 to 250,000 clones, with approximately 83% occurring once and the leading ten covering around 1.3%. The clonotype originates from a woman between 25 and 40 years old with COVID-19, enrolled during active disease. V usage is TRBV5-1 and J usage is TRBJ1-2; TRBD1 might be the D (6 bases). The sequenced sample consisted of peripheral blood. The CDR3 reads CASSLAGRGDGYTF. CDR3 DNA: TGCGCCAGCAGCTTGGCCGGCAGGGGTGATGGCTACACCTTC.